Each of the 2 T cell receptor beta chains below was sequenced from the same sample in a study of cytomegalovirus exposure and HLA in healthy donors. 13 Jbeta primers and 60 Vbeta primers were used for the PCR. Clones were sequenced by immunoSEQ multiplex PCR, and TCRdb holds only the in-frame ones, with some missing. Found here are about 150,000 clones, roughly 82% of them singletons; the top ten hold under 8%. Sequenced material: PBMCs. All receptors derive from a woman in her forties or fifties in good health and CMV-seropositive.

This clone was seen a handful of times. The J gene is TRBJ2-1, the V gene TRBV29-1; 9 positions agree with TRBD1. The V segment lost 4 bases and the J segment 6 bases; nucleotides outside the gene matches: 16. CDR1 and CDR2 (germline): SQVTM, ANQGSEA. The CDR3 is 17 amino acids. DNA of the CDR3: TGCAGCGTTGGACGGGGACAGGGCGAGGGGGGGGGCAATGAGCAGTTCTTC. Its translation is CSVGRGQGEGGGNEQFF.

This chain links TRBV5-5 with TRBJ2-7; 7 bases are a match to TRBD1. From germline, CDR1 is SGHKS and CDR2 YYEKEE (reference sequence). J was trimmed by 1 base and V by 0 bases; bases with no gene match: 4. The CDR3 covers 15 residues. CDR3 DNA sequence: TGTGCCAGCAGCTTGGGACAGGGTCTATCCTACGAGCAGTACTTC. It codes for CASSLGQGLSYEQYF.